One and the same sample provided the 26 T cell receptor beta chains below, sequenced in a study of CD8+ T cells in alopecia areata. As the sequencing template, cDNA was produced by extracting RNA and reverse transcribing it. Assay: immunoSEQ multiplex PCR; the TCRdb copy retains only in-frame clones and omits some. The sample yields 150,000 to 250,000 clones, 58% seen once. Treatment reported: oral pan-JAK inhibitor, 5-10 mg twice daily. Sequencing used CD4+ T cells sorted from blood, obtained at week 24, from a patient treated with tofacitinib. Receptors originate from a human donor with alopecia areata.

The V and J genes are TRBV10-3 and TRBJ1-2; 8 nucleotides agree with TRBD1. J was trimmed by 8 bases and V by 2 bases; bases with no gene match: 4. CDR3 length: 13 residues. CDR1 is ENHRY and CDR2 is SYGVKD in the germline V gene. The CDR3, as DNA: TGTGCCATCAGTGAGGGGCCAGGGGGCGGCTACACCTTC. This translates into CAISEGPGGGYTF.

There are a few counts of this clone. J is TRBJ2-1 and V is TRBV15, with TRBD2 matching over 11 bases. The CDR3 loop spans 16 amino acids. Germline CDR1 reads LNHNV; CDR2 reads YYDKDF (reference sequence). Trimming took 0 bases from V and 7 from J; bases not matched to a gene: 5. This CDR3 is CATSRDTLAGGNEQFF. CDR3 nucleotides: TGTGCCACCAGCAGAGATACCCTAGCGGGAGGAAATGAGCAGTTCTTC.

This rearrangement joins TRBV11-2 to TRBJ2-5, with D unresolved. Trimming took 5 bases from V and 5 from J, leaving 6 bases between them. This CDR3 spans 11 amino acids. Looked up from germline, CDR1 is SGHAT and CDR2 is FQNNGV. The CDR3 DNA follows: TGTGCCAGCAGCCCCGGCGAGACCCAGTACTTC. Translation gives CASSPGETQYF.

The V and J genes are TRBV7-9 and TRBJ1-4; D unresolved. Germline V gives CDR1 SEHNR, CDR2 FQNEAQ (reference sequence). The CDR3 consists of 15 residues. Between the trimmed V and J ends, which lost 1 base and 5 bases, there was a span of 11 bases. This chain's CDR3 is CASSLGTIRNEKLFF. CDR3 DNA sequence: TGTGCCAGCAGCTTAGGGACGATTCGAAATGAAAAACTGTTTTTT.

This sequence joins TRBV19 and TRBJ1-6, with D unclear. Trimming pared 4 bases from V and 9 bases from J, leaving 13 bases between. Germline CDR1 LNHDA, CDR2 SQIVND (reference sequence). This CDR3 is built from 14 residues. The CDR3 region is CASSTTSSRSPLHF. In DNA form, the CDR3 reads TGTGCCAGTAGTACTACGTCCAGCCGTTCACCCCTCCACTTT.

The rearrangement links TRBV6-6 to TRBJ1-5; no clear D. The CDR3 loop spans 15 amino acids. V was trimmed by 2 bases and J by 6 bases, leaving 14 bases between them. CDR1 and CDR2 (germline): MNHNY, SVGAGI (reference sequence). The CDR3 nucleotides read TGTGCCAGCAGTTACCTCGCTTGGCAAGGTCAGCCCCAGCATTTT. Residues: CASSYLAWQGQPQHF.

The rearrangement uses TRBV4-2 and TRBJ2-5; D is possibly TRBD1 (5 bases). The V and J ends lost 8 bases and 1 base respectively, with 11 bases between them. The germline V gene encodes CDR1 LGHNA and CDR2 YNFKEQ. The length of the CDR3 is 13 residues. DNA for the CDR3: TGTGCCAGCTCTGACAGATCCCAAGAGACCCAGTACTTC. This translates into CASSDRSQETQYF.

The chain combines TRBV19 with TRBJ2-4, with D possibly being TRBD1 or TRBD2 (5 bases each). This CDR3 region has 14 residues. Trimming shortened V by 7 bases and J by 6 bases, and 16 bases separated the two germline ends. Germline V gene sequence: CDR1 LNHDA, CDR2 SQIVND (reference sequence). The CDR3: CASTSPGLSNIQYF. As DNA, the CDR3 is TGTGCCAGTACCTCCCCGGGGCTCTCAAACATTCAGTACTTC.

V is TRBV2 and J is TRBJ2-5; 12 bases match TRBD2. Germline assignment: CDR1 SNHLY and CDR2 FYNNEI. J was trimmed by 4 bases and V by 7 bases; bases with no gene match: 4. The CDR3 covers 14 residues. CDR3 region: CASTLAGGLETQYF. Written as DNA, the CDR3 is TGTGCCAGCACGCTAGCGGGGGGGCTAGAGACCCAGTACTTC.

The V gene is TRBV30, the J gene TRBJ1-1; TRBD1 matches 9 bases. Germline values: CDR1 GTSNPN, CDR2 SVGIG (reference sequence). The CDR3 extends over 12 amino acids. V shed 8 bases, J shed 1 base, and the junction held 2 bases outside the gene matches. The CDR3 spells CARDRANTEAFF. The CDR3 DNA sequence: TGTGCCCGGGACAGGGCGAACACTGAAGCTTTCTTT.

The chain's CDR3 is CASSFRSYEQYF. The CDR3 nucleotides read TGTGCCAGCAGCTTCCGCTCCTACGAGCAGTACTTC. The chain recombines TRBV13 with TRBJ2-7, with D unresolved. The CDR3 contains 12 residues. CDR1 is PRHDT and CDR2 is FYEKMQ in the germline V gene (reference sequence). V was shortened by 3 bases and J by 0 bases, with 3 bases between the two germline ends.

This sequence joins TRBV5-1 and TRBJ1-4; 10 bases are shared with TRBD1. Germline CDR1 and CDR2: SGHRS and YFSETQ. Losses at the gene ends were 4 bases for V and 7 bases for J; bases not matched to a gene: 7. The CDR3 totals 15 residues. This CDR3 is CASSRRQGALEKLFF. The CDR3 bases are TGCGCCAGCAGCAGGAGACAGGGGGCGCTTGAAAAACTGTTTTTT. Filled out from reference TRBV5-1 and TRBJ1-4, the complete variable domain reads KAGVTQTPRYLIKTRGQQVTLSCSPISGHRSVSWYQQTPGQGLQFLFEYFSETQRNKGNFPGRFSGRQFSNSRSEMNVSTLELGDSALYLCASSRRQGALEKLFFGSGTQLSVL.

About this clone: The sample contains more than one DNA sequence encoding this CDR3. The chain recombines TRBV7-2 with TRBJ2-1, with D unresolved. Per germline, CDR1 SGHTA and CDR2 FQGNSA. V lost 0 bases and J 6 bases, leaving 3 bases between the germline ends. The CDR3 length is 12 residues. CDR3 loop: CASSLALNEQFF. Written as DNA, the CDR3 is TGTGCCAGCAGCTTAGCTCTCAATGAGCAGTTCTTC. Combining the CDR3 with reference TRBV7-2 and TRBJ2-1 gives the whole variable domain GAGVSQSPSNKVTEKGKDVELRCDPISGHTALYWYRQSLGQGLEFLIYFQGNSAPDKSGLPSDRFSAERTGGSVSTLTIQRTQQEDSAVYLCASSLALNEQFFGPGTRLTVL.

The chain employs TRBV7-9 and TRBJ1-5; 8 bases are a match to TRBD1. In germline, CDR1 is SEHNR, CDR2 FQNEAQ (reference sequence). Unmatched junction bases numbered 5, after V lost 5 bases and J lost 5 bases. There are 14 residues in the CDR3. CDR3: CASSTSQGDQPQHF. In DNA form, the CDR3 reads TGTGCCAGCAGCACCTCACAGGGGGATCAGCCCCAGCATTTT.

The CDR3 DNA follows: TGTGCCTGGACCCCGGGACAGGGGAGATATGGCTACACCTTC. Translation: CAWTPGQGRYGYTF. The rearrangement joins TRBV30 to TRBJ1-2; 10 bases fit TRBD1. This CDR3 contains 14 residues. Trimming took 4 bases from V and 5 from J; bases not matched to a gene: 7. Germline CDR1 and CDR2: GTSNPN and SVGIG (reference sequence).

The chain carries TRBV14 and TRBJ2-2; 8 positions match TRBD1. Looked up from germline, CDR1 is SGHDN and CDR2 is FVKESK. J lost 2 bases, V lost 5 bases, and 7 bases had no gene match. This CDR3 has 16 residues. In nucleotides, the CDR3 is TGTGCCAGCAGCTTAAGGACAGGGAGTAACACCGGGGAGCTGTTTTTT. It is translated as CASSLRTGSNTGELFF.

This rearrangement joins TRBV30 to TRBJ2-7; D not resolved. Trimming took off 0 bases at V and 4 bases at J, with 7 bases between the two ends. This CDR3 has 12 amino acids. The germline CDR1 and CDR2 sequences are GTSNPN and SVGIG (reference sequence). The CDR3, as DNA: TGTGCCTGGAGTGTCCAAATATACGAGCAGTACTTC. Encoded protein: CAWSVQIYEQYF.

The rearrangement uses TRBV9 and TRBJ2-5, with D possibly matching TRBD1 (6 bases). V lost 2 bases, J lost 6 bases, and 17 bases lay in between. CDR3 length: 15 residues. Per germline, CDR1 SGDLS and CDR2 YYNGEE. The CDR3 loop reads CASSVSGQMIQTQYF. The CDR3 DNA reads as TGTGCCAGCAGCGTCTCCGGACAGATGATTCAGACCCAGTACTTC. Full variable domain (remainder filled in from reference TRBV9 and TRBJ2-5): DSGVTQTPKHLITATGQRVTLRCSPRSGDLSVYWYQQSLDQGLQFLIQYYNGEERAKGNILERFSAQQFPDLHSELNLSSLELGDSALYFCASSVSGQMIQTQYFGPGTRLLVL.

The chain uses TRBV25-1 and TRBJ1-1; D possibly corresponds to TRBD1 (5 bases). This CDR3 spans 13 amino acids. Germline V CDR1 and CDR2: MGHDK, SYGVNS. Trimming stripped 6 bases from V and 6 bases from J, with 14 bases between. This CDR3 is CASRDGGAAEAFF. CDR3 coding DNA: TGTGCCAGCAGGGATGGAGGGGCGGCTGAAGCTTTCTTT.

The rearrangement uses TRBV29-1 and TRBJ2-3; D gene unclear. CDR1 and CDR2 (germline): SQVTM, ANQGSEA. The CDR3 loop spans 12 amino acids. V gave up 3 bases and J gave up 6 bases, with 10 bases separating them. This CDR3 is CSVDIAGDTQYF. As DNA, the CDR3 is TGCAGCGTTGATATCGCCGGTGATACGCAGTATTTT.

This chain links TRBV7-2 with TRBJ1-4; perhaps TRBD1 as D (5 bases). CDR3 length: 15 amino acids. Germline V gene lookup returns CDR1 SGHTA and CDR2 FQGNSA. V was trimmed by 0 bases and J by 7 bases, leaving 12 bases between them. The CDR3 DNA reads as TGTGCCAGCAGCTTAGCCAGCAGGGAGGGTGAAAAACTGTTTTTT. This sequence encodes CASSLASREGEKLFF. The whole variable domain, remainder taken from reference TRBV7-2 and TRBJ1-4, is GAGVSQSPSNKVTEKGKDVELRCDPISGHTALYWYRQSLGQGLEFLIYFQGNSAPDKSGLPSDRFSAERTGGSVSTLTIQRTQQEDSAVYLCASSLASREGEKLFFGSGTQLSVL.

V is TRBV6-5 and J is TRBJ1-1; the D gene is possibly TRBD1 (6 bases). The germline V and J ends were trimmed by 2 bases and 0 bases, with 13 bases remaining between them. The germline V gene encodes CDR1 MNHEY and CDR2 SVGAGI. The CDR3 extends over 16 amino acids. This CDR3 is CASSYIRGAMNTEAFF. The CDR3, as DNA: TGTGCCAGCAGTTACATCAGGGGCGCCATGAACACTGAAGCTTTCTTT.

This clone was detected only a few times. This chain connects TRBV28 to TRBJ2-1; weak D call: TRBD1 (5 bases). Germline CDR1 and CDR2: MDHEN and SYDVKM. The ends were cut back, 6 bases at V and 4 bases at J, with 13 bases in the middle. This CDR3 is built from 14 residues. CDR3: CASSLTDRYNEQFF. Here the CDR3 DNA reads TGTGCCAGCAGCCTGACAGACAGATACAATGAGCAGTTCTTC.

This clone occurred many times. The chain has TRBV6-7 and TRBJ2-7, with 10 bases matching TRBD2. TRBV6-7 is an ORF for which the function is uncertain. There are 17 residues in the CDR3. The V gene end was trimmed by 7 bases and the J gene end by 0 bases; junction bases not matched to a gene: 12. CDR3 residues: CASTDGLAGESSYEQYF. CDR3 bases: TGTGCCAGCACCGATGGTCTAGCGGGGGAGAGCTCCTACGAGCAGTACTTC.

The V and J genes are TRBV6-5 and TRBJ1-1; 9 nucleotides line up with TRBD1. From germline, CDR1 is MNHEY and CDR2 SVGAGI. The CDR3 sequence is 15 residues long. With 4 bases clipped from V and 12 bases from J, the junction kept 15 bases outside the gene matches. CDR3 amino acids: CASSSQWDRDIPPFF. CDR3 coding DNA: TGTGCCAGCAGTTCCCAATGGGACAGGGACATCCCTCCTTTCTTT.

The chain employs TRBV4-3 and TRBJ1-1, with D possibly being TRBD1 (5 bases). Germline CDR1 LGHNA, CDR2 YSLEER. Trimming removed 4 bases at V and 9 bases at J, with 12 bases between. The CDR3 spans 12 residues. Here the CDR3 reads CASSPTQGQAFF. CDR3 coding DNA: TGCGCCAGCAGCCCGACCCAGGGCCAAGCTTTCTTT.